This TCR beta chain was found in a study of human T cells and chemical hapten exposure. Study-level background: Upper-back patches of 0.01% DPC were read at 6 days. Overall study findings and caveats: The number of TCRs above 1 in 1000 frequency did not change after DPC sensitization.

The CDR3 loop spans 15 amino acids. Germline CDR1 reads SGHTA; CDR2 reads FQGNSA. V trimming: 4 bases; J trimming: 1 base; junction bases outside the gene matches: 4. From the RACE reads, TCRdb called clonotypes with MiXCR, one entry per CDR3 protein. Altogether roughly 30,000 distinct CDR3 sequences are present, roughly 10% being singletons, with the ten largest covering roughly 6.6%. This clonotype was detected once. As yet, its antigen is unknown. The time point: patch test 2, 6 weeks after DPC sensitization. Treatment here: therapeutic diphenylcyclopropenone sensitization with weekly scalp DPC. Unseparated into fractions, whole blood served as the source from which total RNA was extracted.

V and J are TRBV7-2 and TRBJ2-1, with 7 bases aligning to TRBD1. This specimen was whole blood, taken in connection with sensitization to the hapten diphenylcyclopropenone (DPC). The TCR was taken from a man aged 30 to 39 with alopecia areata. Some clones in this sample may be carry-over from other donors' samples. CDR3 nucleotide sequence: TGTGCCAGCAGCTCAGACAGGGAATCCTACAATGAGCAGTTCTTC. This codes for CASSSDRESYNEQFF.